This T cell receptor beta chain was profiled in a study of CD8 T cells in ankylosing spondylitis. This clonotype appeared a few times. Its specificity is unknown. General study points: In ankylosing spondylitis blood, a motif of roughly eight highly homologous TCR beta variants appeared characteristic.

TCRdb passed the 5' RACE reads through MiXCR, listing each CDR3 protein once. The sample consists of approximately 500,000 distinct CDR3 sequences, roughly 13% of them appearing once. CDR1 and CDR2 (germline): DFQATT, SNEGSKA (reference sequence). The CDR3 length is 16 residues. The trim removed 1 base at V and 5 bases at J, leaving 6 bases unmatched. The sequence came from a male donor with ankylosing spondylitis. Sequencing was carried out using blood, either unsorted or a sorted T cell fraction (not recorded which). V and J are TRBV20-1 and TRBJ2-1, with 12 bases identical to TRBD2. The CDR3 bases are TGCAGTGCTAGAGGTACTAGCGGGAGGTCCCACAATGAGCAGTTCTTC. It encodes CSARGTSGRSHNEQFF.